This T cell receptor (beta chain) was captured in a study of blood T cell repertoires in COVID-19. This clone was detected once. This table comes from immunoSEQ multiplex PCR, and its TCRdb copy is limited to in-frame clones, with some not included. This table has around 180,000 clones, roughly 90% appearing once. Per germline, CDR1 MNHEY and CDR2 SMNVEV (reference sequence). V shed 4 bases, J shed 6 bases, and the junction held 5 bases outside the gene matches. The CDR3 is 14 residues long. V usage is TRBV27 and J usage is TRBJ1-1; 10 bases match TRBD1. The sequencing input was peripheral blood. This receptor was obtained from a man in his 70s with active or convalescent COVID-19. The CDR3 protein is CASSSRQGAAEAFF. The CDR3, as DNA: TGTGCCAGCAGTTCCAGACAGGGGGCCGCTGAAGCTTTCTTT.